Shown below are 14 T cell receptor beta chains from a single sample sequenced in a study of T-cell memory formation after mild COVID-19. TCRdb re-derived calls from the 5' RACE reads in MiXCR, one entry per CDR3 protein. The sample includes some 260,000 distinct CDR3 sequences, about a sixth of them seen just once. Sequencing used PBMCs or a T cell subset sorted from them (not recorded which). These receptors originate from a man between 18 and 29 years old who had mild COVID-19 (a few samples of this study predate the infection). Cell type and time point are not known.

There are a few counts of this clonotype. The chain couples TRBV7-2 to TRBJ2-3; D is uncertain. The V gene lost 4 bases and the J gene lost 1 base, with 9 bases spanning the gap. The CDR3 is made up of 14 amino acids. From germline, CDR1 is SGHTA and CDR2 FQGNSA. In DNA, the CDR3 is TGTGCCAGCAGCTCCCAACTCGGCACAGATACGCAGTATTTT. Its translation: CASSSQLGTDTQYF.

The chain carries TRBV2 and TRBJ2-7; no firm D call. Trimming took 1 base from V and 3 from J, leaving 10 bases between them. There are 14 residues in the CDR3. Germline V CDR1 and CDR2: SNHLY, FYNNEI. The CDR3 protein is CASSEEDGYYEQYF. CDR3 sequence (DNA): TGTGCCAGCAGTGAAGAGGATGGGTACTACGAGCAGTACTTC. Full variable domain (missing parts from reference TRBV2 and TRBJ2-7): EPEVTQTPSHQVTQMGQEVILRCVPISNHLYFYWYRQILGQKVEFLVSFYNNEISEKSEIFDDQFSVERPDGSNFTLKIRSTKLEDSAMYFCASSEEDGYYEQYFGPGTRLTVT.

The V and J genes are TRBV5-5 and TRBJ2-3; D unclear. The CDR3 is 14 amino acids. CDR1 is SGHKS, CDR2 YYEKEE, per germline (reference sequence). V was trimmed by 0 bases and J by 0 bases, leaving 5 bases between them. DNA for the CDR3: TGTGCCAGCAGCTTGGGTTATAGCACAGATACGCAGTATTTT. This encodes CASSLGYSTDTQYF.

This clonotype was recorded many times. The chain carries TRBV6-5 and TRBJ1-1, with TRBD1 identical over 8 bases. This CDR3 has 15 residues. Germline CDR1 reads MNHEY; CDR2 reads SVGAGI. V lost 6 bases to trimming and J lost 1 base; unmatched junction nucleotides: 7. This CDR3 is CASSRSGTGNTEAFF. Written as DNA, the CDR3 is TGTGCCAGCAGCCGATCGGGGACAGGGAACACTGAAGCTTTCTTT.

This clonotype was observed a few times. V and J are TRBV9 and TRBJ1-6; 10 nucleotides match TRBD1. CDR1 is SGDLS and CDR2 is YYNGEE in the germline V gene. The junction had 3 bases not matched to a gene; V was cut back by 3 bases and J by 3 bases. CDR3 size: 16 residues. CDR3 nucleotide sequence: TGTGCCAGCAGCGGAGGGGACAGGGGCTATAATTCACCCCTCCACTTT. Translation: CASSGGDRGYNSPLHF.

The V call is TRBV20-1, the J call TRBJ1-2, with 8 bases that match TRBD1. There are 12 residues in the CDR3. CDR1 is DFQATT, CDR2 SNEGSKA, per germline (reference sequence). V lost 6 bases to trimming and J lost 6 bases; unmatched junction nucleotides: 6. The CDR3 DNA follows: TGCAGTGCGGTAGGCAGGGGGCATGGCTACACCTTC. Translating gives CSAVGRGHGYTF.

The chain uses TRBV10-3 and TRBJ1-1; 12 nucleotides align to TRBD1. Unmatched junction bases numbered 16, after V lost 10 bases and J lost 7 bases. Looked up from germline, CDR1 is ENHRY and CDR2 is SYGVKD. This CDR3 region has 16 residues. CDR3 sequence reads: CATTAGTGGAVLEAFF. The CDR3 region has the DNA TGTGCCACCACGGCCGGGACAGGGGGCGCGGTACTTGAAGCTTTCTTT.

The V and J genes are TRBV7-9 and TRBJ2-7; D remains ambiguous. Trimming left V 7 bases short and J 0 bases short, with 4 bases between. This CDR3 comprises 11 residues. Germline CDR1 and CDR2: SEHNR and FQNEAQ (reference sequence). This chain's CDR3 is CASTDSYEQYF. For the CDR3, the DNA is TGTGCCAGCACTGACTCCTACGAGCAGTACTTC.

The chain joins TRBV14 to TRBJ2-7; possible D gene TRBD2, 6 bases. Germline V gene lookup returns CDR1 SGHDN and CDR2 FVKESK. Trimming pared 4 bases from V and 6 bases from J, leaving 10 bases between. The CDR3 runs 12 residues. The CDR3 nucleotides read TGTGCCAGCAGCCCCGGGGGAATCGAGCAGTACGTC. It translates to CASSPGGIEQYV.

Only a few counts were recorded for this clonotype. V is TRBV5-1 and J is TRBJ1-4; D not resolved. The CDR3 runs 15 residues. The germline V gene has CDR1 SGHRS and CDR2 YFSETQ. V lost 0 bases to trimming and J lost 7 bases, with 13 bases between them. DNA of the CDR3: TGCGCCAGCAGCTTGGATCGGGGTTGGGGTGAAAAACTGTTTTTT. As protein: CASSLDRGWGEKLFF.

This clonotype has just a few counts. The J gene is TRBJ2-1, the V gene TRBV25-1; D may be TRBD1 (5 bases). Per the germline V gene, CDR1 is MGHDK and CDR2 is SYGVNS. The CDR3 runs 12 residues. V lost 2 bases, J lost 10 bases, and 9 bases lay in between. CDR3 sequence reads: CASSEADREQFF. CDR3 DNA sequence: TGTGCCAGCAGTGAAGCCGACAGAGAGCAGTTCTTC.

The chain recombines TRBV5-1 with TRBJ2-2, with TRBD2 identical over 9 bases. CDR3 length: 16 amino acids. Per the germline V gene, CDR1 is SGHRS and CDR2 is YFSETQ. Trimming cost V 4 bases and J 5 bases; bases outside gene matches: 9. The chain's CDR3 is CASSLVAGGPTGELFF. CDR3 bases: TGCGCCAGCAGCCTCGTGGCGGGGGGGCCGACCGGGGAGCTGTTTTTT.

Written as DNA, the CDR3 is TGTGCCAGCAGTTACTCGACCACCTATCAGCCCCAGCATTTT. As protein: CASSYSTTYQPQHF. The chain has TRBV6-5 and TRBJ1-5; D not certain. CDR1 MNHEY and CDR2 SVGAGI come from the germline V gene. Trimming stripped 0 bases from V and 5 bases from J, with 8 bases between. The CDR3 is 14 residues long.

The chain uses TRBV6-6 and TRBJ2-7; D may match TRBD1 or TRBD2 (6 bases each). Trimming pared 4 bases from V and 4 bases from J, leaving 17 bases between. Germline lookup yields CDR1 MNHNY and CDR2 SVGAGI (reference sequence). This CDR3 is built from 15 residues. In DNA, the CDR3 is TGTGCCAGCAGTTCCAGAGTTGGAGGGGGATACGAGCAGTACGTC. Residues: CASSSRVGGGYEQYV.